The source of this TCR beta chain is a study of response to subunit inactivated influenza vaccine. General observations from the study: A suggestion made by the authors is that each seasonal influenza vaccination recruits few new T cells.

The table lists this clonotype with a few counts. The antigen remains undetermined. TCRdb called the RT-PCR reads again in MiXCR, with one record for every CDR3 protein. The sample has about 160,000 distinct CDR3 sequences, about 11% seen once; the top ten hold roughly a third. The V gene's germline CDR1 is MNHEY and CDR2 SMNVEV (reference sequence). The CDR3 runs to 13 residues. Sequences were derived from CD8+ T cells sorted from PBMCs, sampled about 23 months after vaccination. This clonotype was obtained from a man aged 50 to 75 who received an inactivated influenza vaccine. The chain uses TRBV27 and TRBJ2-6; D call uncertain. The CDR3 loop is CTSGDSGANVLTF. The CDR3 DNA follows: TGTACCTCAGGTGACTCTGGGGCCAACGTCCTGACTTTC.